Presented here are 13 T cell receptor beta chains from one specimen sequenced in a study of CD8+CD57+ T cells in acquired aplastic anemia. Genomic DNA, serving as template, underwent TCR beta VDJ and CDR3 profiling. From the reads, TCRdb called clonotypes with MiXCR, one entry per CDR3 protein. The data contain roughly 250,000 distinct CDR3 sequences, approximately 45% of them singletons. Patients included in sequencing had previously demonstrated CD8+CD57+ cell expansion by flow cytometry. The specimen sequenced was sorted CD4+, CD8+, or CD8+CD57+ T cells (not recorded which) from PBMCs. The source is a human donor with aplastic anemia.

Remarks on this clonotype: One end of the junction fails to match germline, which may point to a read error. V gene TRBV7-2 combines with J gene TRBJ1-2; D may be TRBD1 (5 bases). The germline gives CDR1 SGHTA, CDR2 FQGNSA. This CDR3 comprises 17 residues. DNA for the CDR3: TGCGCCAGCAGCAGGGTCGTCCAAACCGGGTGGGACTATGGCTACACCTTC. It is translated as CASSRVVQTGWDYGYTF.

Worth noting for this clonotype: With a much larger clone just one base away, this may be a read error. V gene TRBV7-8 combines with J gene TRBJ2-7, with 10 bases that match TRBD1. This CDR3 contains 19 residues. Germline V CDR1 and CDR2: SGHVS, FQNEAQ. The CDR3 is CASSPPPGQGTHSPYERYF. Here the CDR3 DNA reads TGTGCCAGCAGCCCCCCTCCGGGACAGGGGACGCACTCGCCCTACGAGCGGTACTTC.

The V gene is TRBV27, the J gene TRBJ1-2; D gene uncertain. CDR1 and CDR2 from the germline V gene are MNHEY and SMNVEV (reference sequence). The V end was cut by 6 bases, the J end by 5 bases, with 19 bases between. The CDR3 is 15 residues long. This CDR3 is CASRPDIGSPYGYTF. DNA for the CDR3: TGTGCCAGCAGACCAGATATCGGGTCGCCGTATGGCTACACCTTC.

Note on this clonotype: A read error may explain this, as a much larger clone is one base away. Given the absence of the conserved phenylalanine or tryptophan at the CDR3 end, a read error is likely. The J gene is TRBJ2-1, the V gene TRBV7-9; 12 bases are a match to TRBD2. V gave up 5 bases and J gave up 4 bases; unmatched junction bases: 6. The CDR3 has 16 amino acids. The V gene's germline CDR1 is SEHNR and CDR2 FQNEAQ (reference sequence). The CDR3 reads CASSPSSGGEYNEQFV. The CDR3 DNA sequence: TGTGCCAGCAGCCCTTCTAGCGGGGGGGAATACAATGAGCAGTTCGTC.

This clonotype was picked up many times. The gene calls are TRBV14 and TRBJ1-2; no clear D gene. The germline V and J ends were trimmed by 1 base and 7 bases, with 13 bases remaining between them. This CDR3 is built from 14 residues. Germline assignment: CDR1 SGHDN and CDR2 FVKESK. The CDR3 DNA is TGTGCCAGCAGCCAAGGGAGGGCTTCGCTTGGCTACACCTTC. This codes for CASSQGRASLGYTF.

V gene TRBV6-5 combines with J gene TRBJ2-2; D ambiguous. The CDR3 is made up of 14 amino acids. Looked up from germline, CDR1 is MNHEY and CDR2 is SVGAGI. Trimming removed 2 bases from V and 3 bases from J, with 7 bases in between. Written as DNA, the CDR3 is TGTGCCAGCAGTTACGGTGCAGACACCGGGGAGCTGTTTTTT. It translates to CASSYGADTGELFF.

The genes are TRBV25-1 and TRBJ1-5; TRBD1 is a possible D gene (5 bases). The ends were cut back, 5 bases at V and 2 bases at J, with 10 bases in the middle. The CDR3 sequence is 14 residues long. CDR1 and CDR2 (germline): MGHDK, SYGVNS. CDR3 nucleotide sequence: TGTGCCAGCAGTTGGGGGGGACGCAATCAGCCCCAGCATTTT. Its protein product is CASSWGGRNQPQHF.

A word on this clonotype: A single base separates this from a much larger clone, so it may be a read error. The chain has TRBV25-1 and TRBJ1-1; 10 bases line up with TRBD1. The CDR3 is made up of 13 amino acids. V shed 4 bases, J shed 4 bases, and the junction held 0 bases outside the gene matches. Germline V gene data show CDR1 as MGHDK and CDR2 as SYGVNS. The CDR3 is CASSGTGGTEAFF. CDR3 nucleotide sequence: TGTGCCAGCAGTGGGACAGGGGGCACTGAAGCTTTCTTT.

This clonotype appeared many times. The V gene is TRBV6-5, the J gene TRBJ1-5, with D maybe TRBD1 (5 bases). CDR3 length: 13 residues. Germline V gene data show CDR1 as MNHEY and CDR2 as SVGAGI. V shed 6 bases and J shed 3 bases, with 9 bases lying between them. The CDR3 DNA reads TGTGCCAGCAGGTCAGGGAACAATCAGCCCCAGCATTTT. Translation gives CASRSGNNQPQHF.

The sample holds many counts of this clonotype. This chain links TRBV13 with TRBJ2-5; D uncertain. Germline loops: CDR1 PRHDT, CDR2 FYEKMQ (reference sequence). V dropped 0 bases and J dropped 1 base, with 6 bases sitting between them. This CDR3 has 14 residues. The CDR3: CASSLGAAQETQYF. CDR3 DNA sequence: TGTGCCAGCAGCTTAGGGGCAGCCCAAGAGACCCAGTACTTC.

The gene calls are TRBV19 and TRBJ1-2, with D perhaps TRBD1 (5 bases). This CDR3 comprises 15 residues. Germline CDR1 reads LNHDA; CDR2 reads SQIVND (reference sequence). Trimming took 5 bases from V and 4 from J, leaving 17 bases between them. The DNA for the CDR3 is TGTGCCAGTAGTCCGACCCCGGGGGATACCTATGGCTACACCTTC. This codes for CASSPTPGDTYGYTF.

In this sample, this clonotype turned up many times. J is TRBJ2-5 and V is TRBV12-3 or TRBV12-4; D unresolved. Trimming left V 6 bases short and J 5 bases short, with 16 bases between. This CDR3 is built from 14 residues. The DNA for the CDR3 is TGTGCCAGCAGATCCACAGCCTTCTGGGAGACCCAGTACTTC. The encoded protein is CASRSTAFWETQYF.

The rearrangement uses TRBV7-6 and TRBJ2-7; TRBD1 might be the D (6 bases). The CDR3 is 15 residues long. The germline CDR1 and CDR2 sequences are SGHVS and FNYEAQ. V shed 5 bases and J shed 6 bases, with 20 bases lying between them. CDR3 loop: CASSASSYDRSEQYF. CDR3 nucleotides: TGTGCCAGCAGCGCCAGCAGTTACGACAGGAGCGAGCAGTACTTC.